A single sample is the source of the 27 T cell receptor beta chains below, sequenced in a study of T cells in Graves' hyperthyroidism and ophthalmopathy. Researchers took RNA transcripts and amplified the TCR beta CDR3 regions from them. Primed by the HTBI set, a first-round RT-PCR was run on the TCR CDR3. TCRdb recomputed calls from the multiplex PCR reads with MiXCR, one row per CDR3 protein. The sample consists of under 300,000 distinct CDR3 sequences, roughly an eighth of them appearing once. What was sequenced was blood. These receptor sequences come from a woman aged 40 to 50 with Graves' hyperthyroidism.

The chain links TRBV7-2 to TRBJ2-7; 8 bases align to TRBD2. V lost 7 bases, J lost 6 bases, and 14 bases stayed unmatched. CDR1 is SGHTA, CDR2 FQGNSA, per germline. The CDR3 runs 15 residues. CDR3 sequence: CASIRGGSGIFEQYF. The CDR3 DNA follows: TGTGCCAGCATCAGAGGAGGTAGCGGGATCTTCGAGCAGTACTTC.

This clonotype was seen just once. A much larger clone lies one base from this, so it may be a read error. The rearrangement uses TRBV5-1 and TRBJ2-3, with 9 nucleotides matching TRBD2. Germline CDR1 SGHRS, CDR2 YFSETQ. The CDR3 consists of 16 residues. The CDR3 loop reads CASSIGLASSTDTRYF. The CDR3 nucleotides are TGCGCCAGCAGCATTGGACTAGCGTCTAGCACAGATACGCGGTATTTT.

This clonotype was observed many times. V gene TRBV3-1 combines with J gene TRBJ1-1, with D uncertain. Germline loops: CDR1 LGHDT, CDR2 YNNKEL (reference sequence). Trimming removed 5 bases from V and 3 bases from J, with 7 bases in between. There are 12 residues in the CDR3. CDR3 sequence reads: CASSYLDTEAFF. DNA for the CDR3: TGTGCCAGCAGCTATCTTGACACTGAAGCTTTCTTT.

This clonotype was counted only a few times. V is TRBV20-1 and J is TRBJ2-5; D ambiguous. This CDR3 contains 14 residues. Trimming removed 1 base from V and 6 bases from J, with 15 bases in between. Germline V CDR1 and CDR2: DFQATT, SNEGSKA (reference sequence). CDR3 loop: CSARVPITSQTQYF. For the CDR3, the DNA is TGCAGTGCTAGAGTTCCGATAACGAGCCAGACCCAGTACTTC.

The V gene is TRBV19, the J gene TRBJ1-5, with TRBD1 matching 8 bases. J gave up 4 bases and V 4 bases, and 6 bases lay outside the gene matches. Germline V gene lookup returns CDR1 LNHDA and CDR2 SQIVND (reference sequence). The CDR3 is 15 residues long. CDR3 DNA: TGTGCCAGTAGTACTCGGACAGGGAGTAATCAGCCCCAGCATTTT. Its protein product is CASSTRTGSNQPQHF.

The chain recombines TRBV15 with TRBJ1-4; 9 bases are shared with TRBD1. The CDR3 length is 14 residues. The trim removed 6 bases at V and 8 bases at J, leaving 7 bases unmatched. Germline values: CDR1 LNHNV, CDR2 YYDKDF (reference sequence). This chain's CDR3 is CATSPGQGKEKLFF. The CDR3 DNA follows: TGTGCCACCAGTCCGGGACAGGGTAAAGAAAAACTGTTTTTT. Full variable domain (rest looked up from reference TRBV15 and TRBJ1-4): DAMVIQNPRYQVTQFGKPVTLSCSQTLNHNVMYWYQQKSSQAPKLLFHYYDKDFNNEADTPDNFQSRRPNTSFCFLDIRSPGLGDTAMYLCATSPGQGKEKLFFGSGTQLSVL.

Many counts were recorded for this clonotype. The V call is TRBV6-2 or TRBV6-3, the J call TRBJ2-1, with D perhaps matching TRBD2 (6 bases). CDR3 length equals 15 residues. Germline V gene sequence: CDR1 MNHEY, CDR2 SVGEGT. V gave up 2 bases and J gave up 4 bases, with 12 bases separating them. The CDR3 is CASSYRGRGYNEQFF. For the CDR3, the DNA is TGTGCCAGCAGTTACCGCGGGCGGGGATACAATGAGCAGTTCTTC.

This clonotype was picked up many times. This rearrangement joins TRBV18 to TRBJ2-5; D ambiguous. The germline V gene has CDR1 KGHSH and CDR2 LQKENI. V was clipped by 0 bases and J by 5 bases, with 13 bases between them. The CDR3 is 15 amino acids. This CDR3 reads CASSPPSRRSETQYF. The CDR3 bases are TGTGCCAGCTCACCACCTAGCAGGCGTTCGGAGACCCAGTACTTC.

This clonotype was recorded at least ten times. The chain employs TRBV28 and TRBJ1-1, with no clear D. The CDR3 consists of 13 residues. Germline CDR1 MDHEN, CDR2 SYDVKM. V was trimmed by 3 bases and J by 4 bases, leaving 9 bases between them. CDR3 DNA sequence: TGTGCCAGCAGTTTTTCGGGCGCCACTGAAGCTTTCTTT. It yields the protein CASSFSGATEAFF.

There are many counts of this clonotype. The chain has TRBV7-9 and TRBJ2-2; TRBD2 matches 11 bases. The trim removed 5 bases at V and 5 bases at J, leaving 7 bases unmatched. CDR1 SEHNR and CDR2 FQNEAQ come from the germline V gene (reference sequence). This CDR3 has 16 amino acids. The CDR3 reads CASSKTSGRITGELFF. CDR3 nucleotides: TGTGCCAGCAGCAAAACTAGCGGGAGAATAACCGGGGAGCTGTTTTTT.

Ten or more counts support this clonotype. This rearrangement joins TRBV20-1 to TRBJ2-7, with D tentatively TRBD2 (5 bases). Germline assignment: CDR1 DFQATT and CDR2 SNEGSKA (reference sequence). The CDR3 totals 12 residues. Trimming removed 0 bases at V and 5 bases at J, with 8 bases between. CDR3 sequence: CSARDGRDEQYF. As DNA, the CDR3 is TGCAGTGCTAGAGATGGGCGGGACGAGCAGTACTTC.

On this clonotype: This may arise from a read error, as a much more abundant clone is one base away. The CDR3 ends on some other residue instead of the conserved phenylalanine or tryptophan, so this is likely a read error. This chain links TRBV27 with TRBJ2-3; 10 positions match TRBD2. V gave up 7 bases and J gave up 4 bases; unmatched junction bases: 8. CDR1 is MNHEY and CDR2 is SMNVEV in the germline V gene (reference sequence). This CDR3 region has 15 residues. The CDR3 sequence: CASTPSGSYADTQYL. CDR3 DNA: TGTGCCAGCACCCCTAGCGGGAGTTACGCAGATACGCAGTATCTT.

This clonotype was counted many times. V usage is TRBV14 and J usage is TRBJ2-7, with TRBD1 matching 9 bases. This CDR3 is 16 amino acids long. Germline V gene sequence: CDR1 SGHDN, CDR2 FVKESK. After removal of 0 bases from V and 2 bases from J, the junction contained 5 bases not matched to a gene. The CDR3 region has the DNA TGTGCCAGCAGCCAAGATATAGGACAGGGGCCCTACGAGCAGTACTTC. Translated, it gives CASSQDIGQGPYEQYF.

In its sample, this clonotype was seen many times. V usage is TRBV2 and J usage is TRBJ1-5; TRBD1 agrees at 9 bases. From germline, CDR1 is SNHLY and CDR2 FYNNEI. CDR3 length: 15 residues. The V segment lost 8 bases and the J segment 7 bases; nucleotides outside the gene matches: 12. CDR3 sequence (DNA): TGTGCCAGCCGATACGAACAGGGGGCTGGGCAGCCCCAGCATTTT. It encodes CASRYEQGAGQPQHF.

This clonotype was detected ten times or more. The chain employs TRBV29-1 and TRBJ1-1, with a weak D call TRBD1 (5 bases). V lost 0 bases and J 1 base, leaving 9 bases between the germline ends. Germline CDR1 SQVTM, CDR2 ANQGSEA. This CDR3 comprises 14 residues. The CDR3 protein is CSVEDLQGNTEAFF. For the CDR3, the DNA is TGCAGCGTTGAAGACTTGCAGGGGAACACTGAAGCTTTCTTT.

This clonotype has at least ten counts. V is TRBV20-1 and J is TRBJ1-1, with D possibly matching TRBD1 (5 bases). Germline lookup yields CDR1 DFQATT and CDR2 SNEGSKA (reference sequence). Deletions cut 1 base from V and 0 bases from J, with 15 bases between. This CDR3 region has 16 residues. CDR3 loop: CSARASSGGVNTEAFF. DNA for the CDR3: TGCAGTGCTAGAGCTTCGTCGGGAGGGGTGAACACTGAAGCTTTCTTT.

The V and J genes are TRBV24-1 and TRBJ1-2; D may be TRBD1 (5 bases). The V end lost 1 base, the J end lost 5 bases, and 16 bases lay between the germline ends. This CDR3 comprises 16 residues. In germline, CDR1 is KGHDR, CDR2 SFDVKD. The CDR3 DNA follows: TGTGCCACCAGTGATTTCAATGCCGGGGGACCGTATGGCTACACCTTC. Protein sequence: CATSDFNAGGPYGYTF.

CDR3: CASGTGGQGEKLFF. The CDR3 DNA sequence: TGCGCCAGCGGAACTGGGGGGCAAGGAGAAAAACTGTTTTTT. V and J are TRBV10-2 and TRBJ1-4; D perhaps matches TRBD1 (6 bases). Germline V gene sequence: CDR1 WSHSY, CDR2 SAAADI. Trimming removed 8 bases at V and 8 bases at J, with 18 bases between. The CDR3 totals 14 residues.

The table lists this clonotype with many counts. The DNA is left out, because the CDR3 cannot be placed on it with certainty; the CDR3 is given as TCRdb lists it. This rearrangement joins TRBV12-3 or TRBV12-4 to TRBJ2-7; the table gives TRBD2 as D, unverified against the DNA. The CDR3 is 16 residues long, ends included. The CDR3 here is CASSSSTSGRAYEQYF.

This clonotype was counted at least ten times. In DNA, the CDR3 is TGTGCCAGCAGCTCTCTGGGGTACGAGCAGTACTTC. Protein sequence: CASSSLGYEQYF. The chain recombines TRBV7-9 with TRBJ2-7; D uncertain. The CDR3 is 12 residues long. V was clipped by 4 bases and J by 4 bases, with 8 bases between them. The V gene's germline CDR1 is SEHNR and CDR2 FQNEAQ (reference sequence).

The chain joins TRBV4-1 to TRBJ2-1; D remains ambiguous. V gave up 0 bases and J gave up 0 bases, with 9 bases separating them. Germline V gene data show CDR1 as MGHRA and CDR2 as YSYEKL. The CDR3 totals 16 residues. As DNA, the CDR3 is TGCGCCAGCAGCCAAGATGCCTCCAGCTCCTACAATGAGCAGTTCTTC. It translates to CASSQDASSSYNEQFF.

The gene calls are TRBV19 and TRBJ1-2, with D unresolved. Deletions cut 6 bases from V and 2 bases from J, with 19 bases between. The CDR3 is made up of 16 amino acids. The germline CDR1 and CDR2 sequences are LNHDA and SQIVND (reference sequence). The CDR3 here is CASSQPRTLINYGYTF. In DNA, the CDR3 is TGTGCCAGTAGCCAACCGAGGACGTTAATCAACTATGGCTACACCTTC.

This clonotype was seen ten or more times. The chain is built from TRBV7-3 and TRBJ2-3; D ambiguous. Germline loops: CDR1 SGHTA, CDR2 FQGTGA. The V end was cut by 5 bases, the J end by 4 bases, with 13 bases between. The CDR3 sequence is 14 residues long. CDR3 protein: CASSGVGGSDTQYF. The CDR3 DNA reads as TGTGCCAGCAGCGGAGTTGGCGGTTCAGATACGCAGTATTTT.

This clonotype was detected ten times or more. The J gene is TRBJ1-5, the V gene TRBV28; D gene ambiguous. V dropped 10 bases and J dropped 3 bases, with 16 bases sitting between them. CDR3 size: 14 residues. Per germline, CDR1 MDHEN and CDR2 SYDVKM. The CDR3 region has the DNA TGTGCCACCCAGGTTCTCGTCGACAATCAGCCCCAGCATTTT. This codes for CATQVLVDNQPQHF.

This clonotype was recorded many times. The rearrangement joins TRBV12-3 or TRBV12-4 to TRBJ2-5, with D hard to call. Trimming cost V 6 bases and J 1 base, with 9 bases left between them. The CDR3 spans 13 residues. CDR3 coding DNA: TGTGCCAGCAGCGCGACCCGCCAAGAGACCCAGTACTTC. This encodes CASSATRQETQYF.

This clonotype was counted ten times or more. The rearrangement links TRBV6-1 to TRBJ2-1; weak D call: TRBD1 (5 bases). V was pared by 5 bases and J by 0 bases, with 17 bases between. CDR3 length: 17 residues. Per germline, CDR1 MNHNS and CDR2 SASEGT. The CDR3 DNA follows: TGTGCCAGCAGTTACACCCCCACAGGCTTCTCCTACAATGAGCAGTTCTTC. Translated: CASSYTPTGFSYNEQFF.

This clonotype came up many times. This chain links TRBV20-1 with TRBJ1-2, with D perhaps matching TRBD1 (5 bases). From germline, CDR1 is DFQATT and CDR2 SNEGSKA (reference sequence). The germline V and J ends were trimmed by 3 bases and 5 bases, with 16 bases remaining between them. There are 14 residues in the CDR3. CDR3 region: CSASRGSLQYGYTF. The CDR3, as DNA: TGCAGTGCTAGTCGGGGCAGCCTACAGTATGGCTACACCTTC.